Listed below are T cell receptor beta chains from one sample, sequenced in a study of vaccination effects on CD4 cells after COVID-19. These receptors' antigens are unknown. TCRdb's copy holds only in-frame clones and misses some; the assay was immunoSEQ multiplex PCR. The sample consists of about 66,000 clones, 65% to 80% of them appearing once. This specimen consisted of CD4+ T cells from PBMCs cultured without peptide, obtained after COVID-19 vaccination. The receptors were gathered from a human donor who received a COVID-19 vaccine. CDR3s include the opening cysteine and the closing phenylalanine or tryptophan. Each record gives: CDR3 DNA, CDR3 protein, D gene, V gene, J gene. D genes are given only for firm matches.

CDR3nt: TGTGCCAGCAGCGCCGGGGTCGGGGCGCGGAACTATGGCTACACCTTC
CDR3aa: CASSAGVGARNYGYTF
d_gene: NA
v_gene: TRBV9
j_gene: TRBJ1-2

CDR3nt: TGTGCCAGCAGCTTAACACCGGGGTCCTATGGCTACACCTTC
CDR3aa: CASSLTPGSYGYTF
d_gene: NA
v_gene: TRBV7-3
j_gene: TRBJ1-2

CDR3nt: TGTGCCAGTAGTACTCAGGGGGCAAGAACCTATGGCTACACCTTC
CDR3aa: CASSTQGARTYGYTF
d_gene: TRBD1
v_gene: TRBV19
j_gene: TRBJ1-2

CDR3nt: TGTGCCAGCAGGAAGGAGAACTATGGCTACACCTTC
CDR3aa: CASRKENYGYTF
d_gene: NA
v_gene: TRBV3-1/TRBV3-2
j_gene: TRBJ1-2

CDR3nt: TGTGCCAGCAGATTAACTAGCGGCACAGATACGCAGTATTTT
CDR3aa: CASRLTSGTDTQYF
d_gene: TRBD2
v_gene: TRBV6-5
j_gene: TRBJ2-3

CDR3nt: TGTGCCAGCAACAACCGAGGGGAGACCCAGTACTTC
CDR3aa: CASNNRGETQYF
d_gene: NA
v_gene: TRBV5-4
j_gene: TRBJ2-5

CDR3nt: TGTGCCAGCAGCTCTACAGCCCTAGCGGGGGCCTACAATGAGCAGTTCTTC
CDR3aa: CASSSTALAGAYNEQFF
d_gene: TRBD2
v_gene: TRBV7-3
j_gene: TRBJ2-1

CDR3nt: TGTGCCAGCAGTTGGGGGACAGGCGGTCAGCCCCAGCATTTT
CDR3aa: CASSWGTGGQPQHF
d_gene: TRBD1
v_gene: TRBV28
j_gene: TRBJ1-5

CDR3nt: TGTGCCAGCAGCTTAGGGGGACAGGGGAGCACCGGGGAGCTGTTTTTT
CDR3aa: CASSLGGQGSTGELFF
d_gene: TRBD1
v_gene: TRBV7-2
j_gene: TRBJ2-2

CDR3nt: TGTGCCAGCAGCTTGGCCGGGACACGTCAAGAGACCCAGTACTTC
CDR3aa: CASSLAGTRQETQYF
d_gene: NA
v_gene: TRBV5-5
j_gene: TRBJ2-5

CDR3nt: TGTGCCAGCAGCTTAACAGGGGCGGGGAACTATGGCTACACCTTC
CDR3aa: CASSLTGAGNYGYTF
d_gene: TRBD1
v_gene: TRBV5-4
j_gene: TRBJ1-2